The 10 T cell receptor beta chains below all came from one sample that was sequenced in a study of response to subunit inactivated influenza vaccine. TCRdb reprocessed the RT-PCR reads via MiXCR and lists one record per CDR3 protein. The profile covers around 500,000 distinct CDR3 sequences, with approximately 11% appearing a single time and 10% to 15% taken by the ten largest. The sample in question was PBMCs from blood, obtained roughly 6 weeks after vaccination. All receptors come from a man between 50 and 59 years old who received an inactivated influenza vaccine.

This clonotype was detected only a few times. The chain joins TRBV24-1 to TRBJ2-1, with TRBD2 matching 7 bases. The CDR3 covers 15 residues. The trim removed 7 bases at V and 0 bases at J, leaving 5 bases unmatched. CDR1 is KGHDR and CDR2 is SFDVKD in the germline V gene. CDR3 region: CATRGGVNSYNEQFF. The CDR3 nucleotides are TGTGCCACCAGGGGGGGGGTAAACTCCTACAATGAGCAGTTCTTC.

This clonotype occurred a few times. This sequence joins TRBV7-6 and TRBJ2-1; perhaps TRBD2 as D (6 bases). Per the germline V gene, CDR1 is SGHVS and CDR2 is FNYEAQ. This CDR3 is 16 amino acids long. The V end was cut by 5 bases, the J end by 0 bases, with 14 bases between. The CDR3 here is CASSPRTTSSYNEQFF. The CDR3 DNA reads TGTGCCAGCAGCCCCCGGACTACCAGCTCCTACAATGAGCAGTTCTTC.

This clonotype was seen more than once but under ten times. The chain couples TRBV5-1 to TRBJ2-3; a weak D match, TRBD1 (5 bases). The CDR3 loop spans 15 amino acids. Germline V gene data show CDR1 as SGHRS and CDR2 as YFSETQ. V lost 2 bases, J lost 5 bases, and 15 bases lay in between. CDR3 amino acids: CASSFGQTTGDTQYF. The CDR3 nucleotides read TGCGCCAGCAGCTTCGGACAAACCACAGGAGATACGCAGTATTTT.

Ten or more counts support this clonotype. The chain uses TRBV25-1 and TRBJ2-5, with D hard to call. The CDR3 covers 10 residues. Germline loops: CDR1 MGHDK, CDR2 SYGVNS. V lost 6 bases and J lost 5, with 4 bases in between. The CDR3 sequence: CASRAETQYF. The CDR3 DNA sequence: TGTGCCAGCAGGGCGGAGACCCAGTACTTC.

The chain recombines TRBV12-3 or TRBV12-4 with TRBJ2-7; 11 bases fit TRBD1. Unmatched junction bases numbered 6, after V lost 10 bases and J lost 1 base. The CDR3 has 14 amino acids. The CDR3 DNA follows: TGTGCCAACCGGGACAGGGGGATTTCCTACGAGCAGTACTTC. Translating gives CANRDRGISYEQYF.

The chain employs TRBV6-2 or TRBV6-3 and TRBJ1-2; 8 positions agree with TRBD1. Germline V lookup: CDR1 MNHEY, CDR2 SVGEGT. V was pared by 4 bases and J by 0 bases, with 19 bases of the junction left unmatched. The CDR3 length is 20 residues. The CDR3 protein is CASSSSPRDRFTPANYGYTF. The CDR3 DNA reads as TGTGCCAGCAGTTCATCTCCAAGGGACAGGTTTACCCCCGCTAACTATGGCTACACCTTC.

This clonotype was picked up a small number of times. This chain connects TRBV7-2 to TRBJ2-7; 9 bases map to TRBD2. Germline lookup yields CDR1 SGHTA and CDR2 FQGNSA. V dropped 1 base and J dropped 2; count of bases not matched to a gene: 3. This CDR3 is 15 amino acids long. The CDR3 DNA reads as TGTGCCAGCAGCTTAGTCGTAGCGGGAGCCTACGAGCAGTACTTC. It translates to CASSLVVAGAYEQYF.

This clonotype was seen repeatedly, ten times or more. J is TRBJ1-6 and V is TRBV5-1, with D uncertain. The CDR3 contains 16 residues. CDR1 and CDR2 from the germline V gene are SGHRS and YFSETQ. V lost 0 bases and J lost 0, with 7 bases in between. The CDR3 coding sequence is TGCGCCAGCAGCTTGGGGCGGAGCTCCTATAATTCACCCCTCCACTTT. Translation gives CASSLGRSSYNSPLHF.

This clonotype was observed a few times. The V and J genes are TRBV12-3 or TRBV12-4 and TRBJ2-7; 9 bases align to TRBD1. V gave up 5 bases and J gave up 2 bases; unmatched junction bases: 10. CDR3 length: 16 residues. The DNA for the CDR3 is TGTGCCAGCAGTCTCTCCTGGGGACAGGGAACCTACGAGCAGTACTTC. It specifies CASSLSWGQGTYEQYF.

The table lists this clonotype with many counts. CDR3 residues: CASSLVGTGNTGELFF. The CDR3 nucleotides read TGTGCCAGCAGCTTAGTCGGGACAGGAAACACCGGGGAGCTGTTTTTT. This chain connects TRBV7-2 to TRBJ2-2; 8 positions match TRBD1. The trim removed 1 base at V and 2 bases at J, leaving 3 bases unmatched. The CDR3 loop spans 16 amino acids. Germline CDR1 SGHTA, CDR2 FQGNSA.